These 14 T cell receptor beta chains were sequenced from one sample in a study of blood T cell repertoires in COVID-19. The data were produced by immunoSEQ multiplex PCR, yet TCRdb's version contains in-frame clones alone and is incomplete. This table has 90,000 to 110,000 clones, about 76% appearing once. Sequencing was carried out using peripheral blood. The receptor source for this set is a man older than 75 with acute or convalescent COVID-19.

The rearrangement links TRBV5-8 to TRBJ1-5, with 7 bases matching TRBD1. V was pared by 0 bases and J by 10 bases, with 10 bases of the junction left unmatched. Germline V gene data show CDR1 as SGHTS and CDR2 as YDEGEE. The CDR3 covers 15 residues. CDR3 DNA: TGTGCCAGCAGCTTGGGGGACAGTCCGTTCCTCCCCCAGCATTTT. Its translation: CASSLGDSPFLPQHF. The complete variable domain, with remaining parts taken from reference TRBV5-8 and TRBJ1-5, reads EAGVTQSPTHLIKTRGQQATLRCSPISGHTSVYWYQQALGLGLQFLLWYDEGEERNRGNFPPRFSGRQFPNYSSELNVNALELEDSALYLCASSLGDSPFLPQHFGDGTRLSIL.

The V call is TRBV2, the J call TRBJ1-3; 8 bases line up with TRBD1. The CDR3 loop spans 17 amino acids. Germline lookup yields CDR1 SNHLY and CDR2 FYNNEI. The trim removed 6 bases at V and 3 bases at J, leaving 13 bases unmatched. CDR3 residues: CASRDELGQGSGNTIYF. The CDR3 DNA reads TGTGCCAGCAGAGATGAACTAGGACAGGGAAGTGGAAACACCATATATTTT.

CDR3 sequence: CASSPTIAIEGNTIYF. CDR3 nucleotide sequence: TGTGCCAGTAGTCCGACTATTGCGATAGAGGGAAACACCATATATTTT. The chain links TRBV19 to TRBJ1-3; D is ambiguous. Germline-derived CDR1 and CDR2 are LNHDA and SQIVND (reference sequence). This CDR3 has 16 residues. V was cut by 5 bases and J by 4 bases, with 18 bases left in between.

The chain is built from TRBV14 and TRBJ1-4, with 9 bases that match TRBD1. J lost 15 bases, V lost 3 bases, and 5 bases had no gene match. This CDR3 region has 12 residues. Germline lookup yields CDR1 SGHDN and CDR2 FVKESK. CDR3 nucleotide sequence: TGTGCCAGCAGCCACCAAGACAGGGGGGTGTTTTTT. Residues: CASSHQDRGVFF.

The rearrangement links TRBV28 to TRBJ2-1; D possibly corresponds to TRBD2 (5 bases). The CDR3 runs 12 residues. The germline V gene encodes CDR1 MDHEN and CDR2 SYDVKM. Trimming stripped 1 base from V and 10 bases from J, with 8 bases between. Here the CDR3 reads CASSLLEGEQFF. As DNA, the CDR3 is TGTGCCAGCAGTTTATTAGAGGGAGAGCAGTTCTTC.

This clone showed up just a few times. The V and J genes are TRBV18 and TRBJ1-2; 10 bases map to TRBD1. The trim removed 3 bases at V and 4 bases at J, leaving 5 bases unmatched. The length of the CDR3 is 15 residues. Germline V gene lookup returns CDR1 KGHSH and CDR2 LQKENI. The CDR3 DNA reads as TGTGCCAGCTCACCGGGGACAGGGGCCGGCTATGGCTACACCTTC. This translates into CASSPGTGAGYGYTF.

The rearrangement joins TRBV5-1 to TRBJ2-1; no clear D. Germline-derived CDR1 and CDR2 are SGHRS and YFSETQ. The CDR3 runs to 15 residues. The V and J ends lost 4 bases and 5 bases respectively, with 16 bases between them. In DNA, the CDR3 is TGCGCCAGCAGCCAACTTTCTAGAACCCACAATGAGCAGTTCTTC. It specifies CASSQLSRTHNEQFF.

This rearrangement joins TRBV7-3 to TRBJ1-6, with 7 nucleotides matching TRBD1. Germline V gene lookup returns CDR1 SGHTA and CDR2 FQGTGA. This CDR3 region has 14 residues. After removal of 4 bases from V and 7 bases from J, the junction contained 4 bases not matched to a gene. As DNA, the CDR3 is TGTGCCAGCAGCTCGACAGGGCGAAATTCACCCCTCCACTTT. Translating gives CASSSTGRNSPLHF.

This clone was recorded a few times. This chain links TRBV18 with TRBJ2-2, with TRBD1 identical over 8 bases. CDR3 length: 16 amino acids. Germline trimming cut 3 bases from V and 4 bases from J; bases unmatched to any gene: 7. Germline V CDR1 and CDR2: KGHSH, LQKENI. The chain's CDR3 is CASSPGRGLRTGELFF. The CDR3 DNA reads TGTGCCAGCTCACCGGGCAGGGGGCTTCGCACCGGGGAGCTGTTTTTT.

The chain joins TRBV24-1 to TRBJ1-5, with 7 bases matching TRBD1. Germline CDR1 KGHDR, CDR2 SFDVKD. This CDR3 is 15 amino acids long. The V gene end was trimmed by 3 bases and the J gene end by 5 bases; junction bases not matched to a gene: 6. The CDR3 spells CATSDHRGGDQPQHF. CDR3 sequence (DNA): TGTGCCACCAGTGATCACAGGGGTGGCGATCAGCCCCAGCATTTT.

The chain carries TRBV30 and TRBJ2-1; TRBD2 agrees at 7 bases. V was clipped by 4 bases and J by 0 bases; unmatched bases: 12. Germline lookup yields CDR1 GTSNPN and CDR2 SVGIG (reference sequence). The CDR3 extends over 17 amino acids. CDR3 loop: CAWTGVGRGSSYNEQFF. CDR3 sequence (DNA): TGTGCCTGGACCGGAGTCGGGCGCGGGAGCTCCTACAATGAGCAGTTCTTC.

This sequence joins TRBV30 and TRBJ2-1, with D unresolved. V was trimmed by 0 bases and J by 1 base, leaving 10 bases between them. This CDR3 has 15 amino acids. CDR1 and CDR2 (germline): GTSNPN, SVGIG (reference sequence). CDR3 in amino acids: CAWSVTSASYNEQFF. In DNA form, the CDR3 reads TGTGCCTGGAGTGTAACCAGTGCATCCTACAATGAGCAGTTCTTC.

The rearrangement joins TRBV5-4 to TRBJ2-3; 9 bases map to TRBD2. V was pared by 1 base and J by 0 bases, with 6 bases of the junction left unmatched. Germline V lookup: CDR1 SGHNT, CDR2 YYREEE (reference sequence). This CDR3 has 17 amino acids. The CDR3 is CASSLTSLAGSTDTQYF. In nucleotides, the CDR3 is TGTGCCAGCAGCTTGACCTCACTAGCGGGCAGCACAGATACGCAGTATTTT.

This rearrangement joins TRBV16 to TRBJ2-1, with D perhaps matching TRBD1 (6 bases). Trimming took 3 bases from V and 7 from J, leaving 28 bases between them. CDR1 KGHSY and CDR2 FQNENV come from the germline V gene. The CDR3 has 19 amino acids. The CDR3 loop is CASSHLRSNYREGGNEQFF. DNA for the CDR3: TGTGCCAGCAGCCACCTAAGGTCCAATTACAGGGAAGGTGGAAATGAGCAGTTCTTC.